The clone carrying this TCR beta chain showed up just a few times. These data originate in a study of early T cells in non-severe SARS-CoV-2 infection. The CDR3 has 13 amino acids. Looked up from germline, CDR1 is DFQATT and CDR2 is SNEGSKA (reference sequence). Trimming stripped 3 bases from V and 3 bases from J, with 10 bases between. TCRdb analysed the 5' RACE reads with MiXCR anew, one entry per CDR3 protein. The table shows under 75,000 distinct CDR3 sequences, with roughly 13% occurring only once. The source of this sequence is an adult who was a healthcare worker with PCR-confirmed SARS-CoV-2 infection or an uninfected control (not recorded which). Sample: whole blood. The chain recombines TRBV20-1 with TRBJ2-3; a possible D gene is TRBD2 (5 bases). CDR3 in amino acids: CSASRGTTDTQYF. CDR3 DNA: TGCAGTGCTAGTCGGGGAACTACAGATACGCAGTATTTT.